Listed below are T cell receptor delta chains from one sample, sequenced in a study of gamma-delta T cells after stem cell transplantation. TCRdb reapplied CATT to the RT-PCR reads. This sample has about 1,300 delta-chain clones, with approximately 17% found just once. Material for sequencing was gamma-delta T cells. The origin of the receptors is a human donor. It is not recorded whose cells these are; they may come from a transplant donor. Both conserved end residues are part of each CDR3. D genes are given only for firm matches. Not all rows give a size; the values are once, few, many and, for expanded clones, a class.

D gene,J gene,clone size,V gene,CDR3 protein,CDR3 DNA
NA,TRDJ1,few,TRDV2,CACDTLVPYTDKLIF,TGTGCCTGTGACACCCTGGTGCCCTACACCGATAAACTCATCTTT
TRDD3,TRDJ3,NA,TRDV2,CACDTGYLGGTWDTRQMFF,TGTGCCTGTGACACCGGGTACCTGGGGGGCACCTGGGACACCCGACAGATGTTTTTC
TRDD3,TRDJ3,NA,TRDV2,CAYDVLGPDQVPWDTRQMFF,TGTGCCTACGACGTACTGGGGCCTGATCAGGTCCCCTGGGACACCCGACAGATGTTTTTC
TRDD3,TRDJ1,few,TRDV2,CACDSLLGDRPDKLIF,TGTGCCTGTGACTCTTTACTGGGGGATCGGCCCGATAAACTCATCTTT
NA,TRDJ1,medium-sized,TRDV2,CACDTLGPTGADKLIF,TGTGCCTGTGACACTCTGGGGCCCACCGGGGCCGATAAACTCATCTTT
NA,TRDJ3,NA,TRDV2,CACDTGEESSSWDTRQMFF,TGTGCCTGTGACACCGGCGAGGAATCCAGCTCCTGGGACACCCGACAGATGTTTTTC
TRDD3,TRDJ1,NA,TRDV2,CACDTGAQHWGIRADKLIF,TGTGCCTGTGACACCGGGGCCCAACACTGGGGGATAAGGGCCGATAAACTCATCTTT
TRDD3,TRDJ1,NA,TRDV2,CACDSLLGDRGRHTDKLIF,TGTGCCTGTGACTCCCTTCTGGGGGATAGAGGGAGGCACACCGATAAACTCATCTTT
TRDD3,TRDJ1,hyperexpanded,TRDV2,CACDTVAQHWGIRSDKLIF,TGTGCCTGTGACACCGTGGCCCAACACTGGGGGATAAGGTCCGATAAACTCATCTTT
NA,TRDJ1,NA,TRDV2,CACDTLVGGGGPNTDKLIF,TGTGCCTGTGACACCCTGGTAGGTGGTGGGGGGCCGAACACCGATAAACTCATCTTT
NA,TRDJ3,NA,TRDV2,CACDTAAGISWDTRQMFF,TGTGCCTGTGACACCGCCGCGGGGATCTCCTGGGACACCCGACAGATGTTTTTC
NA,TRDJ1,NA,TRDV2,CACDALVVPDKLIF,TGTGCCTGTGACGCCCTTGTGGTCCCCGATAAACTCATCTTT
TRDD3,TRDJ3,NA,TRDV2,CACDTVQGDTSSWDTRQMFF,TGTGCCTGTGACACCGTTCAGGGGGATACGAGCTCCTGGGACACCCGACAGATGTTTTTC
NA,TRDJ3,NA,TRDV2,CACDTAVSATDWDTRQMFF,TGTGCCTGTGACACCGCGGTCTCGGCAACTGACTGGGACACCCGACAGATGTTTTTC
TRDD3,TRDJ1,medium-sized,TRDV2,CACDTVTGGPVYTDKLIF,TGTGCCTGTGACACCGTGACTGGGGGACCCGTGTACACCGATAAACTCATCTTT
TRDD3,TRDJ3,NA,TRDV2,CACDAILGDTRPWDTRQMFF,TGTGCCTGTGACGCAATACTGGGGGACACGCGTCCCTGGGACACCCGACAGATGTTTTTC
TRDD3,TRDJ2,NA,TRDV2,CACDRVLGDKGKALTAQLFF,TGTGCCTGTGACAGGGTACTGGGGGATAAAGGGAAAGCTTTGACAGCACAACTCTTCTTT
TRDD3,TRDJ1,few,TRDV2,CACDTLLGDTRVTDKLIF,TGTGCCTGTGACACCCTACTGGGGGATACGCGGGTTACCGATAAACTCATCTTT
TRDD3,TRDJ1,NA,TRDV2,CACDTVAGGGDTDKLIF,TGTGCCTGTGACACCGTGGCTGGGGGAGGCGACACCGATAAACTCATCTTT
TRDD3,TRDJ1,once,TRDV2,CACDTARFNFPSTGGYEERSRLIF,TGTGCCTGTGACACCGCGCGTTTTAATTTCCCGTCTACTGGGGGATACGAGGAGAGAAGTCGTCTCATCTTT
TRDD3,TRDJ1,NA,TRDV2,CACDTLPPDTRGVYTDKLIF,TGTGCCTGTGACACCCTACCGCCGGATACGCGGGGGGTGTACACCGATAAACTCATCTTT
NA,TRDJ1,large,TRDV2,CACDPLLSTDKLIF,TGTGCCTGTGACCCCCTACTCTCAACCGATAAACTCATCTTT
TRDD3,TRDJ1,NA,TRDV2,CACDPLLGDTLLYTDKLIF,TGTGCCTGTGACCCCTTACTGGGGGATACGCTCTTGTACACCGATAAACTCATCTTT
TRDD3,TRDJ3,few,TRDV2,CACDRVLGDTPLHSWDTRQMFF,TGTGCCTGTGACAGAGTACTGGGGGATACGCCCCTTCACTCCTGGGACACCCGACAGATGTTTTTC
TRDD3,TRDJ1,NA,TRDV2,CACDALLGDTTDKLIF,TGTGCCTGTGACGCATTACTGGGGGATACGACCGATAAACTCATCTTT
TRDD3,TRDJ3,large,TRDV2,CACDSGNWGVSWDTRQMFF,TGTGCCTGTGACTCCGGCAACTGGGGGGTCTCCTGGGACACCCGACAGATGTTTTTC
NA,TRDJ1,few,TRDV2,CACDTPFGGTSRDKLIF,TGTGCCTGTGACACCCCTTTTGGTGGGACCTCGCGGGATAAACTCATCTTT
TRDD3,TRDJ1,few,TRDV2,CACETMGITGGYDDKLIF,TGTGCCTGTGAGACAATGGGAATTACTGGGGGATATGACGATAAACTCATCTTT
TRDD3,TRDJ1,NA,TRDV2,CACDTVERMGIPTRRYTDKLIF,TGTGCCTGTGACACCGTGGAAAGAATGGGGATACCGACGCGGAGGTACACCGATAAACTCATCTTT
NA,TRDJ1,NA,TRDV2,CACDTLLRPMYMEAYTDKLIF,TGTGCCTGTGACACCCTCCTACGGCCGATGTATATGGAGGCGTACACCGATAAACTCATCTTT
TRDD3,TRDJ1,NA,TRDV2,CACDTLTPGGYTDKLIF,TGTGCCTGTGACACTCTCACCCCTGGGGGGTACACCGATAAACTCATCTTT
TRDD3,TRDJ1,NA,TRDV2,CACDIVRTGGYSDKLIF,TGTGCCTGTGACATAGTGAGGACTGGGGGATACTCCGATAAACTCATCTTT
TRDD3,TRDJ1,few,TRDV2,CACDTIGHGGPSYTDKLIF,TGTGCCTGTGACACCATCGGACATGGGGGACCCTCGTACACCGATAAACTCATCTTT
TRDD3,TRDJ3,few,TRDV2,CACDTVLGDTVGSWDTRQMFF,TGTGCCTGTGACACCGTACTGGGGGATACAGTAGGCTCCTGGGACACCCGACAGATGTTTTTC
TRDD3,TRDJ1,NA,TRDV2,CACDTVESWGIPVYTDKLIF,TGTGCCTGTGACACCGTAGAGAGCTGGGGGATTCCCGTTTACACCGATAAACTCATCTTT
TRDD3,TRDJ3,few,TRDV2,CACDSTGGYSWDTRQMFF,TGTGCCTGTGACTCTACTGGGGGATACTCCTGGGACACCCGACAGATGTTTTTC
TRDD3,TRDJ1,NA,TRDV2,CACDSWGIVTDKLIF,TGTGCCTGTGACTCCTGGGGGATAGTCACCGATAAACTCATCTTT
TRDD3,TRDJ1,NA,TRDV2,CACDPVGDTPDKLIF,TGTGCCTGTGACCCCGTTGGGGATACGCCCGATAAACTCATCTTT
NA,TRDJ1,NA,TRDV2,CACELLAATPNTDKLIF,TGTGCCTGTGAATTGTTGGCCGCTACACCCAACACCGATAAACTCATCTTT
TRDD3,TRDJ1,few,TRDV2,CACDAVGDTYTDKLIF,TGTGCCTGTGACGCCGTGGGGGATACGTACACCGATAAACTCATCTTT
TRDD3,TRDJ1,large,TRDV2,CACDTVTGAETGGLKLIF,TGTGCCTGTGACACCGTCACGGGGGCGGAAACTGGGGGATTAAAACTCATCTTT
NA,TRDJ1,medium-sized,TRDV2,CACDTVGNTDKLIF,TGTGCCTGTGACACCGTGGGGAACACCGATAAACTCATCTTT
TRDD3,TRDJ1,few,TRDV2,CACDSLLGEDTDKLIF,TGTGCCTGTGACTCTCTACTGGGGGAAGACACCGATAAACTCATCTTT
TRDD3,TRDJ1,NA,TRDV2,CACEALGEDKLIF,TGTGCCTGTGAAGCTCTGGGGGAGGATAAGCTCATCTTT
TRDD3,TRDJ1,few,TRDV1,CALGESPISYYWGIRGTDKLIF,TGTGCTCTTGGGGAAAGCCCCATATCTTATTACTGGGGGATCAGGGGCACCGATAAACTCATCTTT
NA,TRDJ1,NA,TRDV2,CACDKLGGVALIF,TGTGCCTGTGACAAGCTGGGAGGGGTAGCCCTCATCTTT
TRDD3,TRDJ3,few,TRDV2,CACDSVLGESSWDTRQMFF,TGTGCCTGTGACTCGGTACTGGGGGAAAGCTCCTGGGACACCCGACAGATGTTTTTC